These 32 T cell receptor beta chains were sequenced from one sample in a study of CD8+CD57+ T cells in acquired aplastic anemia. Both TCR beta VDJ combination and CDR3 sequence profiling were carried out. Genomic DNA was the template for this profiling. TCRdb independently ran MiXCR on the reads; one entry per CDR3 protein. Counted here are some 170,000 distinct CDR3 sequences, about three fifths occurring once; the ten biggest clones make up about 42%. For sequencing, patients were chosen who had shown expansion of CD8+CD57+ cells by flow cytometry. The sample comprised sorted CD4+, CD8+, or CD8+CD57+ T cells (not recorded which) from PBMCs. The source is a human donor with aplastic anemia.

This chain uses TRBV19 with TRBJ1-3; D gene unclear. Germline lookup yields CDR1 LNHDA and CDR2 SQIVND (reference sequence). With 7 bases removed from V and 6 bases from J, the gap between germline ends came to 16 bases. This CDR3 is built from 14 residues. CDR3 in DNA: TGTGCCAGTACCGTCCAGACGGGAATAAACACCATATATTTT. Translation gives CASTVQTGINTIYF.

Comment on this clonotype: No conserved phenylalanine or tryptophan ends this CDR3, so it is likely a read error. The V and J genes are TRBV20-1 and TRBJ2-7; 9 bases match TRBD2. The CDR3 is 15 amino acids. From germline, CDR1 is DFQATT and CDR2 SNEGSKA (reference sequence). V trimming: 3 bases; J trimming: 3 bases; junction bases outside the gene matches: 9. In DNA form, the CDR3 reads TGCAGTGCTAGCGCTAGCGGGATCGGGAGCTACGAGCAGTACATC. Amino acid sequence: CSASASGIGSYEQYI.

The sample holds many counts of this clonotype. The chain combines TRBV24-1 with TRBJ2-3; D perhaps matches TRBD2 (6 bases). The CDR3 runs to 17 residues. In germline, CDR1 is KGHDR, CDR2 SFDVKD. Trimming shortened V by 5 bases and J by 4 bases, and 21 bases separated the two germline ends. CDR3 region: CATSAGWRAISADTQYF. CDR3 DNA sequence: TGTGCCACCAGTGCCGGCTGGAGGGCGATATCTGCAGATACGCAGTATTTT.

V is TRBV2 and J is TRBJ1-5; D is uncertain. The CDR3 totals 14 residues. With 2 bases removed from V and 4 bases from J, the gap between germline ends came to 9 bases. Germline loops: CDR1 SNHLY, CDR2 FYNNEI. CDR3 in DNA: TGTGCCAGCAGTGAAACGTCTGGGAATCAGCCCCAGCATTTT. This codes for CASSETSGNQPQHF. The variable domain in full, completed from reference TRBV2 and TRBJ1-5, reads EPEVTQTPSHQVTQMGQEVILRCVPISNHLYFYWYRQILGQKVEFLVSFYNNEISEKSEIFDDQFSVERPDGSNFTLKIRSTKLEDSAMYFCASSETSGNQPQHFGDGTRLSIL.

The chain has TRBV12-3 or TRBV12-4 and TRBJ1-2, with D possibly being TRBD1 (6 bases). V gave up 2 bases and J gave up 1 base, with 17 bases separating them. CDR3 length: 17 residues. The chain's CDR3 is CASSLSGGGQFNYGYTF. The CDR3 DNA reads TGTGCCAGCAGTTTATCCGGTGGCGGACAGTTTAACTATGGCTACACCTTC.

For this clonotype: Given a much more abundant clone one base away, this may be a read error. The J gene is TRBJ2-2, the V gene TRBV19; TRBD2 might be the D (5 bases). In germline, CDR1 is LNHDA, CDR2 SQIVND (reference sequence). The CDR3 sequence is 13 residues long. The CDR3 nucleotides are TGTGCCAGTAGTAGCGGCCTGACCGGGGAGCTGTCTTTT. As protein: CASSSGLTGELSF. Full variable domain (remainder filled in from reference TRBV19 and TRBJ2-2): DGGITQSPKYLFRKEGQNVTLSCEQNLNHDAMYWYRQDPGQGLRLIYYSQIVNDFQKGDIAEGYSVSREKKESFPLTVTSAQKNPTAFYLCASSSGLTGELSFGEGSRLTVL.

Only a few counts were recorded for this clonotype. The conserved final phenylalanine or tryptophan is absent from the CDR3, which likely points to a read error. Because the CDR3's place on the DNA is in doubt, the DNA is left out and the CDR3 is given as listed by TCRdb. The chain's CDR3 is CASSVRDYEQYFGG. The rearrangement links TRBV2 to TRBJ2-7; the table assigns TRBD2, which was not confirmed against the DNA. CDR1 and CDR2 (germline): SNHLY, FYNNEI. Ends included, the CDR3 has 14 residues.

This clonotype was seen once. The CDR3 sequence is CASSSGTQYEQYF. DNA of the CDR3: TGTGCCAGCAGTTCAGGTACCCAATACGAGCAGTACTTC. V gene TRBV7-7 combines with J gene TRBJ2-7; D unclear. This CDR3 spans 13 amino acids. Trimming took off 6 bases at V and 4 bases at J, with 13 bases between the two ends. Germline lookup yields CDR1 SSHAT and CDR2 FNYEAQ (reference sequence).

V and J are TRBV27 and TRBJ2-1; no clear D. The CDR3 runs 14 residues. V lost 3 bases and J 4 bases, leaving 10 bases between the germline ends. The V gene's germline CDR1 is MNHEY and CDR2 SMNVEV (reference sequence). The CDR3 region is CASSFSIEYNEQFF. The CDR3 nucleotides read TGTGCCAGCAGTTTCTCGATTGAGTACAATGAGCAGTTCTTC.

This clonotype has ten or more counts. CDR3: CASSNEISNYGYTF. The CDR3 DNA reads as TGTGCCAGCAGCAACGAGATTTCTAACTATGGCTACACCTTC. The chain joins TRBV7-7 to TRBJ1-2; D remains ambiguous. V was clipped by 5 bases and J by 0 bases, with 10 bases between them. Germline lookup yields CDR1 SSHAT and CDR2 FNYEAQ (reference sequence). CDR3 length: 14 amino acids.

This sequence joins TRBV29-1 and TRBJ1-1, with D possibly TRBD1 on 6 matching bases. V was shortened by 1 base and J by 5 bases, with 8 bases between the two germline ends. There are 12 residues in the CDR3. The germline gives CDR1 SQVTM, CDR2 ANQGSEA. The CDR3 here is CSVEGGGTEAFF. Written as DNA, the CDR3 is TGCAGCGTTGAAGGAGGGGGGACTGAAGCTTTCTTT.

This chain links TRBV7-2 with TRBJ2-7; D remains unclear. In germline, CDR1 is SGHTA, CDR2 FQGNSA. V shed 1 base and J shed 5 bases, with 9 bases lying between them. The CDR3 consists of 13 residues. CDR3 DNA sequence: TGTGCCAGCAGCTTAGTCTTAGTTCACGAGCAGTACTTC. Protein product: CASSLVLVHEQYF.

Ten or more counts support this clonotype. V gene TRBV12-3 or TRBV12-4 combines with J gene TRBJ1-1; D remains ambiguous. The CDR3 extends over 13 amino acids. Trimming left V 4 bases short and J 2 bases short, with 8 bases between. This CDR3 is CASSSQRNTEAFF. The CDR3 DNA follows: TGTGCCAGCAGTTCGCAACGCAACACTGAAGCTTTCTTT.

The rearrangement joins TRBV7-2 to TRBJ1-5; D is unclear. The CDR3 covers 13 residues. Germline lookup yields CDR1 SGHTA and CDR2 FQGNSA. Trimming left V 1 base short and J 11 bases short, with 12 bases between. The CDR3 loop is CASSLETSASQHF. In nucleotides, the CDR3 is TGTGCCAGCAGCTTAGAAACGAGCGCGTCCCAGCATTTT.

This clonotype was seen once. The chain has TRBV7-9 and TRBJ1-1, with a possible D match to TRBD1 (5 bases). V was clipped by 5 bases and J by 6 bases, with 19 bases between them. CDR1 SEHNR and CDR2 FQNEAQ come from the germline V gene (reference sequence). The CDR3 length is 15 residues. The CDR3 DNA is TGTGCCAGCAGCCCCCTTGGGGGAACGAGCTCTGAAGCTTTCTTT. Encoded protein: CASSPLGGTSSEAFF.

In its sample, this clonotype was seen many times. CDR3 residues: CASSVDDPAGSNNEQFF. The CDR3 DNA reads TGTGCCAGCAGCGTAGATGACCCAGCAGGATCCAACAATGAGCAGTTCTTC. This chain uses TRBV9 with TRBJ2-1; D remains ambiguous. The CDR3 runs 17 residues. V was cut by 0 bases and J by 5 bases, with 18 bases left in between. From germline, CDR1 is SGDLS and CDR2 YYNGEE.

This rearrangement joins TRBV4-1 to TRBJ1-1; a possible D gene is TRBD1 (5 bases). V shed 5 bases and J shed 7 bases, with 11 bases lying between them. The CDR3 spans 12 residues. The germline gives CDR1 MGHRA, CDR2 YSYEKL. The CDR3 sequence is CASSDGTSEAFF. For the CDR3, the DNA is TGCGCCAGCAGCGACGGGACCAGTGAAGCTTTCTTT.

The V and J genes are TRBV7-9 and TRBJ2-5; 11 bases line up with TRBD1. The V gene's germline CDR1 is SEHNR and CDR2 FQNEAQ (reference sequence). The CDR3 has 16 amino acids. The junction had 5 bases not matched to a gene; V was cut back by 1 base and J by 4 bases. The CDR3 DNA reads as TGTGCCAGCAGCTTAGAGCTCGGGACAGGGGGAGAGACCCAGTACTTC. This sequence encodes CASSLELGTGGETQYF.

The rearrangement uses TRBV10-3 and TRBJ1-3; tentatively, D is TRBD1 (6 bases). Germline values: CDR1 ENHRY, CDR2 SYGVKD. The CDR3 spans 16 residues. The ends were cut back, 0 bases at V and 3 bases at J, with 12 bases in the middle. CDR3 coding DNA: TGTGCCATCAGTGAGTCAGGAGAGGGGGTTGGAAACACCATATATTTT. The encoded protein is CAISESGEGVGNTIYF.

The genes are TRBV2 and TRBJ2-5, with 11 bases aligning to TRBD2. Unmatched junction bases numbered 8, after V lost 1 base and J lost 7 bases. Germline V gene lookup returns CDR1 SNHLY and CDR2 FYNNEI. The CDR3 sequence is 16 residues long. The CDR3 loop is CASSEGVAGGRGTQYF. In nucleotides, the CDR3 is TGTGCCAGCAGTGAAGGGGTAGCGGGGGGGCGGGGGACCCAGTACTTC.

V usage is TRBV7-9 and J usage is TRBJ2-5; TRBD1 matches 8 bases. The germline gives CDR1 SEHNR, CDR2 FQNEAQ (reference sequence). V was pared by 5 bases and J by 0 bases, with 17 bases of the junction left unmatched. There are 19 residues in the CDR3. DNA of the CDR3: TGTGCCAGCAGCCTCATCGGGACAGGCCTCGTACCATACCAAGAGACCCAGTACTTC. Protein sequence: CASSLIGTGLVPYQETQYF.

The rearrangement uses TRBV6-6 and TRBJ1-2; no reliable D call. Trimming removed 0 bases from V and 3 bases from J, with 5 bases in between. This CDR3 is 13 amino acids long. Germline lookup yields CDR1 MNHNY and CDR2 SVGAGI (reference sequence). CDR3 bases: TGTGCCAGCAGTTACTCCAGAGACTATGGCTACACCTTC. This sequence encodes CASSYSRDYGYTF.

The gene calls are TRBV2 and TRBJ2-4, with 7 nucleotides matching TRBD2. The CDR3 has 16 residues. The V gene's germline CDR1 is SNHLY and CDR2 FYNNEI. V shed 7 bases and J 0 bases; nucleotides not matched to a gene: 9. CDR3 region: CASTKGTGGAKNIQYF. As DNA, the CDR3 is TGTGCCAGCACCAAAGGGACGGGGGGAGCCAAAAACATTCAGTACTTC.

V usage is TRBV13 and J usage is TRBJ1-6; TRBD1 matches 7 bases. CDR1 is PRHDT and CDR2 is FYEKMQ in the germline V gene (reference sequence). This CDR3 has 14 amino acids. J was trimmed by 10 bases and V by 3 bases; bases with no gene match: 6. DNA for the CDR3: TGTGCCAGCAGCTTGTCTCAGGGGGGCTCACCCCTCCACTTT. Its protein product is CASSLSQGGSPLHF. Complete variable domain (other parts from reference TRBV13 and TRBJ1-6): AAGVIQSPRHLIKEKRETATLKCYPIPRHDTVYWYQQGPGQDPQFLISFYEKMQSDKGSIPDRFSAQQFSDYHSELNMSSLELGDSALYFCASSLSQGGSPLHFGNGTRLTVT.

The rearrangement joins TRBV19 to TRBJ2-3; D gene unclear. Trimming cost V 6 bases and J 2 bases, with 15 bases left between them. The CDR3 contains 15 residues. The germline V gene encodes CDR1 LNHDA and CDR2 SQIVND (reference sequence). CDR3 DNA sequence: TGTGCCAGTAGCCAGCAGTGGGCACACACAGATACGCAGTATTTT. It codes for CASSQQWAHTDTQYF.

This clonotype was observed many times. V and J are TRBV12-3 or TRBV12-4 and TRBJ1-5, with D perhaps matching TRBD1 (5 bases). The V gene lost 3 bases and the J gene lost 2 bases, with 14 bases spanning the gap. CDR3 length equals 16 residues. The CDR3 nucleotides read TGTGCCAGCAGTTTCTTTTGGACAATTGGCAATCAGCCCCAGCATTTT. Protein: CASSFFWTIGNQPQHF.

This clonotype was counted many times. The V gene is TRBV5-6, the J gene TRBJ1-2; D remains ambiguous. CDR1 and CDR2 (germline): SGHDT, YYEEEE. V lost 3 bases to trimming and J lost 9 bases, with 18 bases between them. The CDR3 is 14 amino acids. The chain's CDR3 is CASSSPPPNVRYTF. The CDR3 region has the DNA TGTGCCAGCAGCTCACCCCCGCCGAACGTCCGCTACACCTTC.

At least ten counts were recorded for this clonotype. The genes are TRBV11-2 and TRBJ1-2; D uncertain. This CDR3 is 11 amino acids long. The V gene lost 4 bases and the J gene lost 10 bases, with 10 bases spanning the gap. The germline V gene encodes CDR1 SGHAT and CDR2 FQNNGV. The chain's CDR3 is CASSSVINYTF. CDR3 nucleotides: TGTGCCAGCAGCTCTGTTATTAACTACACCTTC.

This rearrangement joins TRBV29-1 to TRBJ2-1; the D gene is possibly TRBD2 (6 bases). CDR1 SQVTM and CDR2 ANQGSEA come from the germline V gene. The CDR3 extends over 17 amino acids. With 2 bases removed from V and 2 bases from J, the gap between germline ends came to 19 bases. CDR3 DNA sequence: TGCAGCGTTGAAAACGCAGGACTACCGAAAACCTACAATGAGCAGTTCTTC. Encoded protein: CSVENAGLPKTYNEQFF.

The V and J genes are TRBV13 and TRBJ2-7; 8 nucleotides agree with TRBD1. V gave up 8 bases and J gave up 3 bases; unmatched junction bases: 9. Germline-derived CDR1 and CDR2 are PRHDT and FYEKMQ (reference sequence). The CDR3 has 14 residues. CDR3 nucleotide sequence: TGTGCCAGCGGCCCGGAGGACAGGGTCTACGAGCAGTACTTC. This encodes CASGPEDRVYEQYF.

This clonotype was seen just once. Relative to the germline gene, one junction end is altered; a read error may explain this. The V call is TRBV7-7, the J call TRBJ2-2, with TRBD2 matching 9 bases. Per the germline V gene, CDR1 is SSHAT and CDR2 is FNYEAQ (reference sequence). The CDR3 runs to 17 residues. For the CDR3, the DNA is TGTGCTAGCAGCCCCAGTGCTATAGCGGGAGCCACCGGGGAGCTGTTTTTT. It encodes CASSPSAIAGATGELFF.

In this sample, this clonotype turned up many times. The chain joins TRBV6-1 to TRBJ2-7, with D uncertain. The CDR3 runs to 10 residues. Germline loops: CDR1 MNHNS, CDR2 SASEGT. With 4 bases removed from V and 5 bases from J, the gap between germline ends came to 3 bases. In DNA, the CDR3 is TGTGCCAGCAGTGGCAACGAGCAGTACTTC. This sequence encodes CASSGNEQYF.